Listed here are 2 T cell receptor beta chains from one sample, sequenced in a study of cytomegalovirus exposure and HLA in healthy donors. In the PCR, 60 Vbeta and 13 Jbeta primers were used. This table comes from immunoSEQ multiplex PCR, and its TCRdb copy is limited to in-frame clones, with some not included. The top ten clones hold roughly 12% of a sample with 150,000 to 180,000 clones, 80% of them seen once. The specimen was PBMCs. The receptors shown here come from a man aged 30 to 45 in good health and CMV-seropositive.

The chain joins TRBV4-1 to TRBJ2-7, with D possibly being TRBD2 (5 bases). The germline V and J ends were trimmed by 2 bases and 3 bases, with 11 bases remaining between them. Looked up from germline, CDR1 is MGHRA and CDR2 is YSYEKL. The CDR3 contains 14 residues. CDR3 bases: TGCGCCAGCAGCCAAAGGACTGGAAACTACGAGCAGTACTTC. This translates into CASSQRTGNYEQYF.

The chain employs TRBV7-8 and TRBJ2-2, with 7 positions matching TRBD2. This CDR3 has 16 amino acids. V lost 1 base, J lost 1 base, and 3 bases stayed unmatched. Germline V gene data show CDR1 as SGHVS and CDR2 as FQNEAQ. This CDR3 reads CASSLVQRENTGELFF. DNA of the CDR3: TGTGCCAGCAGCTTAGTCCAGCGGGAGAACACCGGGGAGCTGTTTTTT.